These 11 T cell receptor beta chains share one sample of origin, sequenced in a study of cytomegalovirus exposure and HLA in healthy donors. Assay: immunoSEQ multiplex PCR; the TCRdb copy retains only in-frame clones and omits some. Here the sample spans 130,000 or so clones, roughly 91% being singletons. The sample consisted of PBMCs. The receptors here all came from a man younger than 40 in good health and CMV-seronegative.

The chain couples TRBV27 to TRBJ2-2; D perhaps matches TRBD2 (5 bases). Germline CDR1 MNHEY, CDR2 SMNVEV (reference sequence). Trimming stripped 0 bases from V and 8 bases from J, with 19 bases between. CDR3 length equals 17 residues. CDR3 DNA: TGTGCCAGCAGTTTATCGAGTTCACTAGATTATAATGGGGAGCTGTTTTTT. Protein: CASSLSSSLDYNGELFF.

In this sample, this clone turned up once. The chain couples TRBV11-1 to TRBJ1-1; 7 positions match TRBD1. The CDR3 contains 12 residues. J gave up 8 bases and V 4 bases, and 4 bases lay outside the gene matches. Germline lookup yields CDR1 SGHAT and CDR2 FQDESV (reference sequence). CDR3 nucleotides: TGTGCCAGCAGCTCCACAGGGGTCGAAGCTTTCTTT. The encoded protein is CASSSTGVEAFF.

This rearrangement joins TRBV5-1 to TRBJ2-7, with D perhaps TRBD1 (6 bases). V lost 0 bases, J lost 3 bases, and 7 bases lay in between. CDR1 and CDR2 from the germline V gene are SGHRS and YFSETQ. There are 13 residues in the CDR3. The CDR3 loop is CASSLDRDYEQYF. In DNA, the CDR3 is TGCGCCAGCAGCTTGGACAGGGACTACGAGCAGTACTTC.

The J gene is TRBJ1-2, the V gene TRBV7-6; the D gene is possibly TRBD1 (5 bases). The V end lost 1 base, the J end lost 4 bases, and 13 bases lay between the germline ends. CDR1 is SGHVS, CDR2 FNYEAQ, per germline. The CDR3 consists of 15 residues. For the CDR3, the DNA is TGTGCCAGCAGCTTAGGAACAGGCTCTTCCTATGGCTACACCTTC. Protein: CASSLGTGSSYGYTF. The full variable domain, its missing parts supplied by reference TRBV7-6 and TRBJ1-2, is GAGVSQSPRYKVTKRGQDVALRCDPISGHVSLYWYRQALGQGPEFLTYFNYEAQQDKSGLPNDRFSAERPEGSISTLTIQRTEQRDSAMYRCASSLGTGSSYGYTFGSGTRLTVV.

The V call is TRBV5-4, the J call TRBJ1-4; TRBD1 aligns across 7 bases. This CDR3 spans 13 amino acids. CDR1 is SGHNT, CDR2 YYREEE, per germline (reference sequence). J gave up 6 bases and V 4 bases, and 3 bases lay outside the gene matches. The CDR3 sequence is CASSHDRDEKLFF. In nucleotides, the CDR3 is TGTGCCAGCAGCCACGACAGGGATGAAAAACTGTTTTTT. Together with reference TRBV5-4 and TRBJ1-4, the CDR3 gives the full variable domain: ETGVTQSPTHLIKTRGQQVTLRCSSQSGHNTVSWYQQALGQGPQFIFQYYREEENGRGNFPPRFSGLQFPNYSSELNVNALELDDSALYLCASSHDRDEKLFFGSGTQLSVL.

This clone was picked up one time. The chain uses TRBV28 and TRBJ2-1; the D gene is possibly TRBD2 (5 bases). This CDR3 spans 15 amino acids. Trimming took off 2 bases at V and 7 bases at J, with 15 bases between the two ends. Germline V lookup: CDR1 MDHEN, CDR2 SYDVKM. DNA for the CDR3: TGTGCCAGCAGTTTAGGGCGGATTTCGGGGAATGAGCAGTTCTTC. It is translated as CASSLGRISGNEQFF. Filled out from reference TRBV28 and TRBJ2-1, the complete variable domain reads DVKVTQSSRYLVKRTGEKVFLECVQDMDHENMFWYRQDPGLGLRLIYFSYDVKMKEKGDIPEGYSVSREKKERFSLILESASTNQTSMYLCASSLGRISGNEQFFGPGTRLTVL.

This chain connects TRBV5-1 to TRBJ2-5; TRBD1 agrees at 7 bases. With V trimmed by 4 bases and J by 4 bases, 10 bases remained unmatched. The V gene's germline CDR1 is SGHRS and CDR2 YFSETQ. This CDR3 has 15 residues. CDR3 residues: CASSEVDRVRETQYF. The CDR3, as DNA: TGCGCCAGCAGCGAGGTAGACAGGGTGAGAGAGACCCAGTACTTC.

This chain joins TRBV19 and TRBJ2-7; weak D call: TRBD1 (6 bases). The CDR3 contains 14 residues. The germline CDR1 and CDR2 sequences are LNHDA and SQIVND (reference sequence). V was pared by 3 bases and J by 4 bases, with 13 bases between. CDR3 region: CASSILGGKYEQYF. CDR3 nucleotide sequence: TGTGCCAGTAGTATTCTTGGGGGCAAGTACGAGCAGTACTTC. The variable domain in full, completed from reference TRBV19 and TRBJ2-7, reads DGGITQSPKYLFRKEGQNVTLSCEQNLNHDAMYWYRQDPGQGLRLIYYSQIVNDFQKGDIAEGYSVSREKKESFPLTVTSAQKNPTAFYLCASSILGGKYEQYFGPGTRLTVT.

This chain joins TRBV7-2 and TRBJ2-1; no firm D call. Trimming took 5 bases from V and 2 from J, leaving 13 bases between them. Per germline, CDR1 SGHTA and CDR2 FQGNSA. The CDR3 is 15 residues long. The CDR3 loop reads CASSPAPPAYNEQFF. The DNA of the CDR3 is TGTGCCAGCAGCCCCGCCCCCCCGGCCTACAATGAGCAGTTCTTC.

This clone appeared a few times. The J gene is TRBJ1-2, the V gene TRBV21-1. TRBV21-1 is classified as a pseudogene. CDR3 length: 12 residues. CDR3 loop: CASSKVGGGYTF. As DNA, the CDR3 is TGTGCCAGCAGCAAAGTTGGAGGCGGCTACACCTTC.

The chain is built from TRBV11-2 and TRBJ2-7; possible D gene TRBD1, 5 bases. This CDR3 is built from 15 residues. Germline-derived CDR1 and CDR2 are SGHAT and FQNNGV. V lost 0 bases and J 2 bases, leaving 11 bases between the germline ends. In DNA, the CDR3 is TGTGCCAGCAGCTTAGAAAGTCAGGGTGCCTACGAGCAGTACTTC. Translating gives CASSLESQGAYEQYF.